Below, 31 T cell receptor beta chains from the same sample are listed, as sequenced in a study of blood T cell repertoires in COVID-19. Assay used: immunoSEQ multiplex PCR; TCRdb lists only in-frame clones, some missing. The sample records 100,000 or so clones, roughly 85% being singletons. Material for sequencing was peripheral blood. Receptors originate from a woman in her 70s with active or convalescent COVID-19.

This clone was detected only a few times. The J gene is TRBJ2-5, the V gene TRBV7-2; D may be TRBD1 (5 bases). The germline V and J ends were trimmed by 1 base and 0 bases, with 9 bases remaining between them. The CDR3 runs 15 residues. The V gene's germline CDR1 is SGHTA and CDR2 FQGNSA. Here the CDR3 reads CASSLGGAYQETQYF. CDR3 nucleotides: TGTGCCAGCAGCTTAGGGGGCGCGTACCAAGAGACCCAGTACTTC.

The chain couples TRBV27 to TRBJ1-1; possible D gene TRBD1, 5 bases. Trimming removed 3 bases at V and 4 bases at J, with 12 bases between. This CDR3 is 14 amino acids long. CDR1 and CDR2 (germline): MNHEY, SMNVEV (reference sequence). DNA for the CDR3: TGTGCCAGCAGTTTCCTTGGCGGGGCCACTGAAGCTTTCTTT. Translating gives CASSFLGGATEAFF.

The V call is TRBV24-1, the J call TRBJ2-3, with TRBD2 as a possible D gene (6 bases). Between the trimmed V and J ends, which lost 6 bases and 2 bases, there was a span of 11 bases. Germline lookup yields CDR1 KGHDR and CDR2 SFDVKD. This CDR3 has 14 residues. The CDR3 nucleotides read TGTGCCACCAGTACCGGGGGTATCACAGATACGCAGTATTTT. The encoded protein is CATSTGGITDTQYF.

CDR3 sequence reads: CRPDRDTEAFF. CDR3 in DNA: TGCAGGCCCGACAGGGACACTGAAGCTTTCTTT. The chain carries TRBV20-1 and TRBJ1-1, with 7 nucleotides matching TRBD1. CDR1 DFQATT and CDR2 SNEGSKA come from the germline V gene (reference sequence). This CDR3 comprises 11 residues.

Here the CDR3 reads CASSLRASGTLYEQYF. The CDR3 DNA reads as TGTGCCAGTAGTCTCCGGGCTAGCGGGACTCTATACGAGCAGTACTTC. This chain joins TRBV19 and TRBJ2-7; 9 bases agree with TRBD2. The CDR3 runs 16 residues. V was clipped by 5 bases and J by 4 bases; unmatched bases: 12. Germline V CDR1 and CDR2: LNHDA, SQIVND (reference sequence). Complete variable domain (other parts from reference TRBV19 and TRBJ2-7): DGGITQSPKYLFRKEGQNVTLSCEQNLNHDAMYWYRQDPGQGLRLIYYSQIVNDFQKGDIAEGYSVSREKKESFPLTVTSAQKNPTAFYLCASSLRASGTLYEQYFGPGTRLTVT.

In its sample, this clone was seen a few times. The V and J genes are TRBV13 and TRBJ1-2; the D gene is possibly TRBD1 (5 bases). V was trimmed by 0 bases and J by 4 bases, leaving 12 bases between them. The CDR3 has 15 residues. Germline-derived CDR1 and CDR2 are PRHDT and FYEKMQ (reference sequence). The CDR3 region has the DNA TGTGCCAGCAGCTTAGGCCCGGCAGGGCGCTATGGCTACACCTTC. This sequence encodes CASSLGPAGRYGYTF.

The sample holds one count of this clone. The chain carries TRBV5-1 and TRBJ2-6; D call uncertain. V was trimmed by 4 bases and J by 1 base, leaving 12 bases between them. This CDR3 spans 16 amino acids. Germline V lookup: CDR1 SGHRS, CDR2 YFSETQ. CDR3 DNA sequence: TGCGCCAGCAGCCCCGAGCGTATATCTGGGGCCAACGTCCTGACTTTC. It is translated as CASSPERISGANVLTF. Full variable domain (remainder filled in from reference TRBV5-1 and TRBJ2-6): KAGVTQTPRYLIKTRGQQVTLSCSPISGHRSVSWYQQTPGQGLQFLFEYFSETQRNKGNFPGRFSGRQFSNSRSEMNVSTLELGDSALYLCASSPERISGANVLTFGAGSRLTVL.

The chain combines TRBV14 with TRBJ1-6, with TRBD1 matching 10 bases. The CDR3 has 14 amino acids. Trimming at V came to 6 bases and at J to 7 bases, leaving 3 bases not matched to a gene. The germline CDR1 and CDR2 sequences are SGHDN and FVKESK. The CDR3 sequence is CASRLGQGNSPLHF. The CDR3 DNA sequence: TGTGCCAGCAGACTGGGACAGGGGAATTCACCCCTCCACTTT.

This chain links TRBV15 with TRBJ1-4; D perhaps matches TRBD1 (5 bases). The V gene's germline CDR1 is LNHNV and CDR2 YYDKDF (reference sequence). The CDR3 is 15 amino acids. V dropped 2 bases and J dropped 0 bases, with 7 bases sitting between them. CDR3 sequence: CATSRIQATNEKLFF. The CDR3 region has the DNA TGTGCCACCAGCAGAATACAGGCAACTAATGAAAAACTGTTTTTT.

This chain uses TRBV3-1 (or the pseudogene TRBV3-2) with TRBJ2-2; 8 nucleotides align to TRBD1. The CDR3 spans 17 residues. The J segment lost 0 bases and the V segment lost 5 bases, leaving 8 bases of the junction unmatched. The V gene's germline CDR1 is LGHDT and CDR2 YNNKEL (reference sequence). CDR3 region: CASSALQGAANTGELFF. The CDR3 coding sequence is TGTGCCAGCAGCGCTCTCCAGGGGGCCGCGAACACCGGGGAGCTGTTTTTT.

V usage is TRBV5-1 and J usage is TRBJ2-1; 8 nucleotides align to TRBD2. CDR1 is SGHRS, CDR2 YFSETQ, per germline. CDR3 length: 16 amino acids. The V gene end was trimmed by 0 bases and the J gene end by 4 bases; junction bases not matched to a gene: 6. This CDR3 reads CASSLAGTRLYNEQFF. In DNA, the CDR3 is TGCGCCAGCAGCTTGGCCGGGACTAGATTATACAATGAGCAGTTCTTC.

The chain links TRBV7-9 to TRBJ2-7; possibly TRBD1 for D (5 bases). The CDR3 loop spans 16 amino acids. V was pared by 5 bases and J by 2 bases, with 19 bases between. The germline CDR1 and CDR2 sequences are SEHNR and FQNEAQ (reference sequence). The DNA for the CDR3 is TGTGCCAGCAGCCAACGGTCCTGGACACGGACCTACGAGCAGTACTTC. This codes for CASSQRSWTRTYEQYF.

Notes on this clone: The junction departs from germline at one end; a sequencing error may be responsible. The CDR3, as DNA: TGTGCCAGCGCACTGACAGGGTCCTACAATGAGCGGTTCTTC. Translation gives CASALTGSYNERFF. The V and J genes are TRBV11-2 and TRBJ2-1; 7 nucleotides agree with TRBD1. CDR1 SGHAT and CDR2 FQNNGV come from the germline V gene. The CDR3 runs to 14 residues.

The chain has TRBV7-2 and TRBJ1-2; D gene ambiguous. The ends were cut back, 2 bases at V and 8 bases at J, with 15 bases in the middle. Per the germline V gene, CDR1 is SGHTA and CDR2 is FQGNSA. This CDR3 comprises 14 residues. The CDR3 DNA sequence: TGTGCCAGCAGCTTATTACTAGGGAATCTAGGCTACACCTTC. It is translated as CASSLLLGNLGYTF.

This clone has more than one count but fewer than ten. The chain is built from TRBV5-1 and TRBJ1-1, with D maybe TRBD1 (6 bases). Germline-derived CDR1 and CDR2 are SGHRS and YFSETQ. Trimming stripped 4 bases from V and 0 bases from J, with 13 bases between. CDR3 length: 15 residues. This CDR3 reads CASSDGQKLNTEAFF. CDR3 coding DNA: TGCGCCAGCAGCGATGGACAGAAACTGAACACTGAAGCTTTCTTT.

The CDR3 region is CASSLGPQGARNEQFF. The CDR3 bases are TGTGCCAGCAGCTTAGGGCCGCAGGGGGCTCGAAATGAGCAGTTCTTC. The chain uses TRBV7-2 and TRBJ2-1; 8 bases align to TRBD1. J gave up 7 bases and V 1 base, and 9 bases lay outside the gene matches. The CDR3 sequence is 16 residues long. Germline V lookup: CDR1 SGHTA, CDR2 FQGNSA.

The chain uses TRBV7-2 and TRBJ1-6, with 8 bases fitting TRBD1. This CDR3 comprises 16 residues. Germline CDR1 SGHTA, CDR2 FQGNSA. V lost 5 bases and J lost 6; bases outside the gene matches: 9. The CDR3 reads CASSIRRGQGNSPLHF. The CDR3 DNA reads as TGTGCCAGCAGCATTCGCAGGGGGCAGGGTAATTCACCCCTCCACTTT.

Comments on this clone: One end of the junction varies from germline; a read error may be responsible. The J gene is TRBJ2-3, the V gene TRBV14; 9 bases line up with TRBD2. This CDR3 region has 13 residues. Per germline, CDR1 SGHDN and CDR2 FVKESK. The CDR3 here is CATSGTSRDTQYF. The CDR3 DNA follows: TGTGCCACTTCCGGGACTAGCAGAGATACGCAGTATTTT. The variable domain in full, completed from reference TRBV14 and TRBJ2-3, reads EAGVTQFPSHSVIEKGQTVTLRCDPISGHDNLYWYRRVMGKEIKFLLHFVKESKQDESGMPNNRFLAERTGGTYSTLKVQPAELEDSGVYFCATSGTSRDTQYFGPGTRLTVL.

V is TRBV2 and J is TRBJ1-5; D perhaps matches TRBD1 (6 bases). Germline values: CDR1 SNHLY, CDR2 FYNNEI. The CDR3 loop spans 15 amino acids. V was clipped by 2 bases and J by 4 bases, with 12 bases between them. The CDR3 loop reads CASSETTGMNQPQHF. CDR3 sequence (DNA): TGTGCCAGCAGTGAAACAACAGGGATGAATCAGCCCCAGCATTTT.

The chain carries TRBV30 and TRBJ2-3; 10 bases match TRBD2. V shed 4 bases and J 7 bases; nucleotides not matched to a gene: 5. The germline CDR1 and CDR2 sequences are GTSNPN and SVGIG (reference sequence). CDR3 size: 13 residues. CDR3 coding DNA: TGTGCCTGGACTAGCGGGGGCCCTTATACGCAGTATTTT. This translates into CAWTSGGPYTQYF.

The table lists this clone with a few counts. The CDR3 spells CASSPLTGKANYEQYF. CDR3 DNA: TGTGCCAGCAGTCCCCTGACAGGGAAAGCCAACTACGAGCAGTACTTC. The chain uses TRBV2 and TRBJ2-7; TRBD1 matches at 7 bases. Trimming removed 5 bases from V and 3 bases from J; junction bases left unmatched: 13. Germline CDR1 and CDR2: SNHLY and FYNNEI. The CDR3 sequence is 16 residues long.

The chain joins TRBV5-1 to TRBJ1-1; D not certain. CDR3 size: 16 residues. CDR1 and CDR2 (germline): SGHRS, YFSETQ. V was pared by 4 bases and J by 3 bases, with 19 bases between. The chain's CDR3 is CASSPRAGPGDTEAFF. In DNA form, the CDR3 reads TGCGCCAGCAGCCCACGGGCGGGTCCTGGCGACACTGAAGCTTTCTTT.

The V and J genes are TRBV6-2 or TRBV6-3 and TRBJ2-7; 12 nucleotides match TRBD1. Germline values: CDR1 MNHEY, CDR2 SVGEGT. This CDR3 spans 17 amino acids. V lost 0 bases, J lost 0 bases, and 3 bases stayed unmatched. The CDR3 reads CASSYSRDRGLSYEQYF. The CDR3, as DNA: TGTGCCAGCAGTTACTCGAGGGACAGGGGGCTCTCCTACGAGCAGTACTTC.

This clone was seen a few times. The chain combines TRBV7-2 with TRBJ1-4, with TRBD1 matching over 8 bases. The CDR3 loop spans 16 amino acids. Per germline, CDR1 SGHTA and CDR2 FQGNSA. V lost 1 base, J lost 3 bases, and 4 bases stayed unmatched. CDR3 loop: CASSLGTGRANEKLFF. CDR3 nucleotides: TGTGCCAGCAGCTTAGGGACAGGGCGGGCTAATGAAAAACTGTTTTTT.

V is TRBV18 and J is TRBJ2-7; D is unclear. V lost 4 bases and J 4 bases, leaving 14 bases between the germline ends. Germline loops: CDR1 KGHSH, CDR2 LQKENI. The CDR3 sequence is 14 residues long. The CDR3 sequence is CASSQTNYNYEQYF. The CDR3 DNA reads TGTGCCAGCTCACAAACAAACTACAATTACGAGCAGTACTTC.

The J gene is TRBJ1-2, the V gene TRBV7-2, with D tentatively TRBD1 (6 bases). The germline V and J ends were trimmed by 6 bases and 4 bases, with 30 bases remaining between them. The CDR3 covers 19 residues. Germline lookup yields CDR1 SGHTA and CDR2 FQGNSA. The CDR3 coding sequence is TGTGCCAGCAGTCAAGGGGGGGCGGCAAGTCTACAACGCTCCTATGGCTACACCTTC. Amino acids: CASSQGGAASLQRSYGYTF. Full variable domain (missing parts from reference TRBV7-2 and TRBJ1-2): GAGVSQSPSNKVTEKGKDVELRCDPISGHTALYWYRQSLGQGLEFLIYFQGNSAPDKSGLPSDRFSAERTGGSVSTLTIQRTQQEDSAVYLCASSQGGAASLQRSYGYTFGSGTRLTVV.

The genes are TRBV10-3 and TRBJ2-7; 10 bases map to TRBD1. Germline CDR1 and CDR2: ENHRY and SYGVKD. V was pared by 3 bases and J by 5 bases, with 10 bases of the junction left unmatched. This CDR3 spans 16 amino acids. In DNA form, the CDR3 reads TGTGCCATCAGTGATCGAGGGGACAGGGGAAAGGACGAGCAGTACTTC. It specifies CAISDRGDRGKDEQYF.

The chain joins TRBV5-4 to TRBJ1-4; 8 bases fit TRBD1. The CDR3 runs 14 residues. The V segment lost 0 bases and the J segment 8 bases; nucleotides outside the gene matches: 3. CDR1 SGHNT and CDR2 YYREEE come from the germline V gene (reference sequence). The DNA for the CDR3 is TGTGCCAGCAGCTTGGCAGGGGGCGGCGAAAAACTGTTTTTT. This codes for CASSLAGGGEKLFF.

The rearrangement uses TRBV7-2 and TRBJ1-2; possible D gene TRBD1, 6 bases. This CDR3 contains 12 residues. In germline, CDR1 is SGHTA, CDR2 FQGNSA. The ends were cut back, 5 bases at V and 4 bases at J, with 8 bases in the middle. CDR3 sequence: CASSRTAYGYTF. In nucleotides, the CDR3 is TGTGCCAGCAGCCGGACAGCCTATGGCTACACCTTC. Together with reference TRBV7-2 and TRBJ1-2, the CDR3 gives the full variable domain: GAGVSQSPSNKVTEKGKDVELRCDPISGHTALYWYRQSLGQGLEFLIYFQGNSAPDKSGLPSDRFSAERTGGSVSTLTIQRTQQEDSAVYLCASSRTAYGYTFGSGTRLTVV.

The chain employs TRBV5-1 and TRBJ2-7; 7 positions agree with TRBD1. The CDR3 consists of 14 residues. Germline trimming cut 5 bases from V and 2 bases from J; bases unmatched to any gene: 7. The germline gives CDR1 SGHRS, CDR2 YFSETQ. As DNA, the CDR3 is TGCGCCAGCAGGACAGGGATGAGTACCTACGAGCAGTACTTC. Its protein product is CASRTGMSTYEQYF.

This clone was seen more than once but under ten times. The chain combines TRBV6-6 with TRBJ2-1, with D possibly being TRBD1 (6 bases). This CDR3 comprises 14 residues. The germline V and J ends were trimmed by 5 bases and 5 bases, with 13 bases remaining between them. Germline lookup yields CDR1 MNHNY and CDR2 SVGAGI (reference sequence). CDR3 coding DNA: TGTGCCAGCAGTCGCAGGGGATTGCACAATGAGCAGTTCTTC. It specifies CASSRRGLHNEQFF.